This T cell receptor beta chain was sequenced in a study of OX40 agonist ivuxolimab in advanced cancers. Study information: Patients received ivuxolimab, an agonistic anti-OX40 (CD134) antibody. Partial responses were recorded for three patients, including one with hepatocellular carcinoma and two with cutaneous melanoma.

Profiling relied on immunoSEQ multiplex PCR, and the TCRdb table lists in-frame clones only, not all of them. The sample has roughly 80,000 clones, more than 75% seen once. As for this clone: Its antigen is currently unknown.

Regarding the study as a whole: In the 0.1 to 3.0 mg/kg range, CD4+ and CD8+ blood T cells had expanded clonally by week 6.

There are 13 residues in the CDR3. V lost 4 bases to trimming and J lost 6 bases; unmatched junction nucleotides: 3. In germline, CDR1 is SGHTA, CDR2 FQGTGA. Patients were ruled out by autoimmune disease history or systemic immunosuppression. This sample comprised CD4+ or CD8+ T cells sorted from blood, obtained in a trial of the OX40 agonist ivuxolimab. The sequence was collected from an adult with an advanced solid tumor such as melanoma, head and neck, liver or kidney cancer. The chain uses TRBV7-3 and TRBJ1-2, with 9 bases matching TRBD1. The CDR3 sequence: CASSSGTGNGYTF. The CDR3 DNA is TGTGCCAGCAGCTCAGGGACAGGGAATGGCTACACCTTC.